The source of this TCR beta chain is a study of Tregs in tolerant kidney transplant recipients. At the level of the study: Mixed chimerism was transient after nonmyeloablative marrow transplants from related graft donors.

Some clones are missing from TCRdb's copy, which holds only in-frame ones; the method was immunoSEQ multiplex PCR. In the table there are around 74,000 clones, 95% to 98% of which are singletons. Concerning this clone: Its cognate antigen is unknown.

CDR1 and CDR2 (germline): SGHRS, YFSETQ. The CDR3 has 16 amino acids. V lost 4 bases to trimming and J lost 3 bases, with 19 bases between them. General study results and limits: Nucleotide sequences could not be compared across some patients' samples due to primer changes.

The sample here was CD4+ T cells from blood, taken before the transplant. The V and J genes are TRBV5-1 and TRBJ1-1; tentative D call: TRBD1 (6 bases). The source of this sequence is a human donor who received a combined kidney and bone marrow transplant. CDR3 nucleotides: TGCGCCAGCAGCCCAGGGGATTGGACTGGGGACACTGAAGCTTTCTTT. It translates to CASSPGDWTGDTEAFF. Filled out from reference TRBV5-1 and TRBJ1-1, the complete variable domain reads KAGVTQTPRYLIKTRGQQVTLSCSPISGHRSVSWYQQTPGQGLQFLFEYFSETQRNKGNFPGRFSGRQFSNSRSEMNVSTLELGDSALYLCASSPGDWTGDTEAFFGQGTRLTVV.